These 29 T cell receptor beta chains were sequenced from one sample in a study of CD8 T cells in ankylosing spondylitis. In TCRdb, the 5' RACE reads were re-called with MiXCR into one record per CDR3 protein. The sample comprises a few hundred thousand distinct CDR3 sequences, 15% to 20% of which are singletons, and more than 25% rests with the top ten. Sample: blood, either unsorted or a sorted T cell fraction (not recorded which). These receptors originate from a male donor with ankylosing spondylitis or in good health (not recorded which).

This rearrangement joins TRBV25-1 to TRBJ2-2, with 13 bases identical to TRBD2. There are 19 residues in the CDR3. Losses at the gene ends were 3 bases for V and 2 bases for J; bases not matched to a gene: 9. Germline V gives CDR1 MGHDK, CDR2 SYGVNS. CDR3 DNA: TGTGCCAGCAGTGATCTCGGACTAGCGGGAGAAATCAACACCGGGGAGCTGTTTTTT. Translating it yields CASSDLGLAGEINTGELFF.

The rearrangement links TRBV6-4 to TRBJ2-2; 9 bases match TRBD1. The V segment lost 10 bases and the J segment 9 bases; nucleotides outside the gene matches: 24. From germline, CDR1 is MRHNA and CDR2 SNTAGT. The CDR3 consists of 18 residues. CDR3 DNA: TGTGCCATCACCAGGACACAGGGGGCGTCATTCTCGGGCCGGGAGCTGTTTTTT. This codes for CAITRTQGASFSGRELFF.

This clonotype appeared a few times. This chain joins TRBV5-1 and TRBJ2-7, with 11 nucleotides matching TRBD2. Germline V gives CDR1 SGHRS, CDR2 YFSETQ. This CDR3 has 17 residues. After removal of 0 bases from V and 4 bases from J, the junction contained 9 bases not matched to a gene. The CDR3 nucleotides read TGCGCCAGCAGCTTGGGTAGCGGGAGGGCCGTTGAGTACGAGCAGTACTTC. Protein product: CASSLGSGRAVEYEQYF.

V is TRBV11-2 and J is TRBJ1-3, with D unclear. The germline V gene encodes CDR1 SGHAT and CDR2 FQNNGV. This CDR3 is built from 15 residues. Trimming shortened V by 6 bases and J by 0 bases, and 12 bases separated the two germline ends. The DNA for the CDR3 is TGTGCCAGCAGTGATCTCTTGAGCTCTGGAAACACCATATATTTT. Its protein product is CASSDLLSSGNTIYF.

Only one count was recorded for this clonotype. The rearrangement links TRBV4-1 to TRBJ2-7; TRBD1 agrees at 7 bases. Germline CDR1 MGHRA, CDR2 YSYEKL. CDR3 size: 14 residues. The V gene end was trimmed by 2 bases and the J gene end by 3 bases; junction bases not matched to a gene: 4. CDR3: CASSQSRGSYEQYF. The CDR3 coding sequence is TGCGCCAGCAGCCAATCCAGGGGGAGCTACGAGCAGTACTTC.

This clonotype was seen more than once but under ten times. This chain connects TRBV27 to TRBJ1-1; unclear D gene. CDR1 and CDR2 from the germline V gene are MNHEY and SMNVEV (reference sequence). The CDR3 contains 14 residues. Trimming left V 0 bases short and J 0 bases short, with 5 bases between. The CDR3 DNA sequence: TGTGCCAGCAGTTTATCTCCTATGAACACTGAAGCTTTCTTT. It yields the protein CASSLSPMNTEAFF.

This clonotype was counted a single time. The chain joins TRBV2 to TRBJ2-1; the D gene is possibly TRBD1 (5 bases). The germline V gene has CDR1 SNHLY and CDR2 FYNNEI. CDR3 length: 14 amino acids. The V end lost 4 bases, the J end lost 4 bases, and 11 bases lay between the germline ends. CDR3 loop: CASSGQPRYNEQFF. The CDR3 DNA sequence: TGTGCCAGCAGTGGACAGCCCAGATACAATGAGCAGTTCTTC.

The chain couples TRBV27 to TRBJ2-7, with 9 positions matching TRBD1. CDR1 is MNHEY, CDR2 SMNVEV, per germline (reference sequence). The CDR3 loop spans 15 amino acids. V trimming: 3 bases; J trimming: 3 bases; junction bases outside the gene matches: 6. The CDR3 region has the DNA TGTGCCAGCAGTTTGCGGACAGGGGTCTACTACGAGCAGTACTTC. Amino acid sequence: CASSLRTGVYYEQYF.

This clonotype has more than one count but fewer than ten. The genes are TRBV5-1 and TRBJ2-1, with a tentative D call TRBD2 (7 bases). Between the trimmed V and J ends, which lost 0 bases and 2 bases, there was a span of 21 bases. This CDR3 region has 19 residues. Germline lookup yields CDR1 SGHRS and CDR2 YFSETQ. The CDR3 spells CASSLAGPRGGAPYNEQFF. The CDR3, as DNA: TGCGCCAGCAGCTTGGCGGGGCCGAGGGGGGGCGCGCCCTACAATGAGCAGTTCTTC.

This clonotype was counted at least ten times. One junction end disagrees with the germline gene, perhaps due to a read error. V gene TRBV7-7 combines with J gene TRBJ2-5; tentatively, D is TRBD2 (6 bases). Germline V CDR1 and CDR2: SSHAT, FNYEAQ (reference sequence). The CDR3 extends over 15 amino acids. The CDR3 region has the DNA TGTGCTAGCAGCTCTAGAGGCGGGATCCAAGAGACCCAGTACTTC. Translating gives CASSSRGGIQETQYF.

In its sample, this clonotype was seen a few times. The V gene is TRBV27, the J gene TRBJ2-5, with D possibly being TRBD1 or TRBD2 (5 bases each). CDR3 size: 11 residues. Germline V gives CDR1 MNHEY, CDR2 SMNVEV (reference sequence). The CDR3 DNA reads TGTGTATCAGGGTGGAGGGAGACCCAGTACTTC. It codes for CVSGWRETQYF.

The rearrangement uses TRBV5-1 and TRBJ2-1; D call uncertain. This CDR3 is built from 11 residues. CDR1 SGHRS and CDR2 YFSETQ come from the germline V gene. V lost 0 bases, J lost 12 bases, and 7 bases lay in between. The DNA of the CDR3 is TGCGCCAGCAGCTTGGGGACCGGGCAGTTCTTC. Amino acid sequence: CASSLGTGQFF.

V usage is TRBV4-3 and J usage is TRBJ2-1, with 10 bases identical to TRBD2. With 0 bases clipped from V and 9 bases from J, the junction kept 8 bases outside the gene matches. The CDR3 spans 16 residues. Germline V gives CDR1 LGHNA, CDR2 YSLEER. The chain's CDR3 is CASSQDWSSGRIEQFF. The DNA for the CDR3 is TGCGCCAGCAGCCAAGATTGGAGTAGCGGGAGGATTGAGCAGTTCTTC.

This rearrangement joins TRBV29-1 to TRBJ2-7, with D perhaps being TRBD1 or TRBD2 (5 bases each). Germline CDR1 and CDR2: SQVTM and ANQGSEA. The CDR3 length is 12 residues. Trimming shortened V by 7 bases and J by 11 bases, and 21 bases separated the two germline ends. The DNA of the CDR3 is TGCAGCGCCCACGTGGGGGAGTTAACTGAGTACTTC. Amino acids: CSAHVGELTEYF.

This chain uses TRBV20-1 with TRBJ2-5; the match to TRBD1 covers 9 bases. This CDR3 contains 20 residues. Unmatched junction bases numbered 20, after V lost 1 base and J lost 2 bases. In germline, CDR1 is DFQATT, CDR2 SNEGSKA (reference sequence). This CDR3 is CSARAILDLRDRALQETQYF. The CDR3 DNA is TGCAGTGCTAGAGCAATTTTGGACCTTCGGGACAGGGCACTTCAAGAGACCCAGTACTTC.

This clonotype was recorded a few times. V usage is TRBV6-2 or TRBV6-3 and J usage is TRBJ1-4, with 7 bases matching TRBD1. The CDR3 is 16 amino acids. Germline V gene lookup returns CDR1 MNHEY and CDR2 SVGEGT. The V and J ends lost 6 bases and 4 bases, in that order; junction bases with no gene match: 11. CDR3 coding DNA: TGTGCCAGCAGCTTCCTCCGGGACAGCGGTAATGAAAAACTGTTTTTT. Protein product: CASSFLRDSGNEKLFF.

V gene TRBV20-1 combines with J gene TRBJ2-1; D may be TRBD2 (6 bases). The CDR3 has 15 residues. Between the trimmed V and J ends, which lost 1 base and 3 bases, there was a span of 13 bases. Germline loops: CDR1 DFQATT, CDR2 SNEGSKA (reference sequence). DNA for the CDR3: TGCAGTGCTAGAGCGTTAGCGGAAAACTACAATGAGCAGTTCTTC. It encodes CSARALAENYNEQFF.

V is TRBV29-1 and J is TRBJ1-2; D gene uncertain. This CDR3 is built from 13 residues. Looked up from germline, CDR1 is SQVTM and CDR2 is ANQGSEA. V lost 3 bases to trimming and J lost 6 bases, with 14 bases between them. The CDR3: CSVDSRDGNGYTF. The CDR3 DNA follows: TGCAGCGTTGATAGTCGAGACGGTAATGGCTACACCTTC. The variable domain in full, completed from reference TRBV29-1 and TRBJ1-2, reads SAVISQKPSRDICQRGTSLTIQCQVDSQVTMMFWYRQQPGQSLTLIATANQGSEATYESGFVIDKFPISRPNLTFSTLTVSNMSPEDSSIYLCSVDSRDGNGYTFGSGTRLTVV.

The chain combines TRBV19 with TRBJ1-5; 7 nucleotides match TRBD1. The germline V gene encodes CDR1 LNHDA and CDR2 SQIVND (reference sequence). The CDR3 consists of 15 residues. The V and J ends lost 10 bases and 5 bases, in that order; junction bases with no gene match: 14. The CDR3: CAIGTEGLGDQPQHF. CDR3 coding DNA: TGTGCCATTGGGACAGAGGGACTAGGGGATCAGCCCCAGCATTTT.

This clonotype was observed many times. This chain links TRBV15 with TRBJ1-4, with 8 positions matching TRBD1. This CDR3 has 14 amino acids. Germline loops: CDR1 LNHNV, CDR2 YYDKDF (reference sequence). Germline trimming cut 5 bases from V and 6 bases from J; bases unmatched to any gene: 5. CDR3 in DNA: TGTGCCACCAGCCTCGGACAGGGTGATGAAAAACTGTTTTTT. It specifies CATSLGQGDEKLFF.

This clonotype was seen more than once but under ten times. CDR3 sequence reads: CASSELGASYEQYF. DNA for the CDR3: TGTGCCAGCAGTGAGTTGGGAGCCTCCTACGAGCAGTACTTC. The chain joins TRBV6-1 to TRBJ2-7; TRBD2 is a possible D gene (5 bases). Germline CDR1 MNHNS, CDR2 SASEGT. With 3 bases removed from V and 0 bases from J, the gap between germline ends came to 9 bases. The CDR3 totals 14 residues.

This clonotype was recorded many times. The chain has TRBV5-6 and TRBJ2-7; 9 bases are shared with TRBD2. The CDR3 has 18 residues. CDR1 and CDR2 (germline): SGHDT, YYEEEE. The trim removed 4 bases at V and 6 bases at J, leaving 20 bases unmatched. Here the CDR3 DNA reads TGTGCCAGCAGCAGGGATCTAGATAGCGGGAGCCGGATCGGCGAGCAGTACTTC. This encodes CASSRDLDSGSRIGEQYF.

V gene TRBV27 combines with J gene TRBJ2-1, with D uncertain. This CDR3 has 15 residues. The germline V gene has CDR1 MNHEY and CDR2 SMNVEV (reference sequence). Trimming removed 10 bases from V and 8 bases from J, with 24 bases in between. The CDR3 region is CATIVGQPSSYEQFF. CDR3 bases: TGTGCCACCATAGTCGGCCAACCCTCCTCGTATGAGCAGTTCTTC.

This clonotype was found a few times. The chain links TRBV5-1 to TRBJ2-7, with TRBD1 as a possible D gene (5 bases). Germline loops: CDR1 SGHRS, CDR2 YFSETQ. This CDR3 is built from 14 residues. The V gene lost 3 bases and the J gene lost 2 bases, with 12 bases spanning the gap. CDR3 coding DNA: TGCGCCAGCAGCTGGACATTACCAACCTACGAGCAGTACTTC. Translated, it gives CASSWTLPTYEQYF. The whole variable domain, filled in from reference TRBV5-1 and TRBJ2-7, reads KAGVTQTPRYLIKTRGQQVTLSCSPISGHRSVSWYQQTPGQGLQFLFEYFSETQRNKGNFPGRFSGRQFSNSRSEMNVSTLELGDSALYLCASSWTLPTYEQYFGPGTRLTVT.

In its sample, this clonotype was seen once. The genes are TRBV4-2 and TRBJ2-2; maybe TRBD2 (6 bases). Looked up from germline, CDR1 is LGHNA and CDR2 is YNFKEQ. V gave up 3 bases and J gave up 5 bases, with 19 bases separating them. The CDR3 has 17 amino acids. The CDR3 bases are TGTGCCAGCAGCCACCTTTTAGCGGACCTAGGGACCGGGGAGCTGTTTTTT. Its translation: CASSHLLADLGTGELFF.

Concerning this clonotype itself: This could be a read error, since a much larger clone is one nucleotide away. The CDR3 nucleotides are TGCGCCAGCAGCTTGACTGCGGGGGGACACACTCAAGAGACCCAGTACTTC. Protein sequence: CASSLTAGGHTQETQYF. V and J are TRBV5-1 and TRBJ2-5; 8 nucleotides align to TRBD2. J gave up 2 bases and V 1 base, and 10 bases lay outside the gene matches. The germline V gene has CDR1 SGHRS and CDR2 YFSETQ. The CDR3 loop spans 17 amino acids.

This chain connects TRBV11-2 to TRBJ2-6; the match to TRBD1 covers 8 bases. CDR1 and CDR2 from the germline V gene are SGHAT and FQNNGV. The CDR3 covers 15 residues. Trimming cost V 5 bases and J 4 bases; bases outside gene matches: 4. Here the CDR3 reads CASSRTGLGANVLTF. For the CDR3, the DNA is TGTGCCAGCAGCCGGACAGGGTTAGGGGCCAACGTCCTGACTTTC.

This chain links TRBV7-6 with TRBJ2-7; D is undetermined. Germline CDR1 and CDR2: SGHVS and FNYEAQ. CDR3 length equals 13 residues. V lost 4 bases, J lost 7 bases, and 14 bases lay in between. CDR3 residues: CASSSFSDHEQYF. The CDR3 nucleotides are TGTGCCAGCAGCTCCTTTAGTGATCATGAGCAGTACTTC.

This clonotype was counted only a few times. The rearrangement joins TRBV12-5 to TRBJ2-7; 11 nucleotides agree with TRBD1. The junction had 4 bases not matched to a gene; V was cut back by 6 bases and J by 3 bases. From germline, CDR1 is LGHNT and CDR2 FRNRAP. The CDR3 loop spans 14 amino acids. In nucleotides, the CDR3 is TGTGCTAGTGGGACGGGACAGGGGGACTACGAGCAGTACTTC. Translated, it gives CASGTGQGDYEQYF. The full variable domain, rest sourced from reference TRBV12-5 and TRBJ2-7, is DARVTQTPRHKVTEMGQEVTMRCQPILGHNTVFWYRQTMMQGLELLAYFRNRAPLDDSGMPKDRFSAEMPDATLATLKIQPSEPRDSAVYFCASGTGQGDYEQYFGPGTRLTVT.